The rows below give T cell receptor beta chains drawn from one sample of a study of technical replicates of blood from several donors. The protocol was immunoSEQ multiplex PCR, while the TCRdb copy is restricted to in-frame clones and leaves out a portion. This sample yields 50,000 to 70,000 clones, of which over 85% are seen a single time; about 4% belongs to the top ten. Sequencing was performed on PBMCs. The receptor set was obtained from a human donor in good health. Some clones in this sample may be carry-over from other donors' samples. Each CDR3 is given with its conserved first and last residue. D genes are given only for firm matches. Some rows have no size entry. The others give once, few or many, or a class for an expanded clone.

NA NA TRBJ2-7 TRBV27 CASSLSGGGIYYEQYF TGTGCCAGCAGTTTATCGGGGGGAGGAATATACTACGAGCAGTACTTC
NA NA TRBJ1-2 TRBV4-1 CASSHPGGDPNYGYTF TGCGCCAGCAGCCACCCCGGCGGGGACCCTAACTATGGCTACACCTTC
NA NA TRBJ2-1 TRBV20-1 CSARRVDEQFF TGCAGTGCCAGACGTGTAGATGAGCAGTTCTTC
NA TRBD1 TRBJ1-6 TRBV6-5 CASSYSGTDRSPLHF TGTGCCAGCAGTTACTCAGGGACAGATCGGTCACCCCTCCACTTT
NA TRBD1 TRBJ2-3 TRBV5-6 CASSTGQELTDTQYF TGTGCCAGCAGCACGGGACAGGAGCTTACAGATACGCAGTATTTT
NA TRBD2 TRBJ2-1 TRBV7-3 CASSLQRGVEQFF TGTGCCAGCAGCTTACAGCGGGGGGTTGAGCAGTTCTTC
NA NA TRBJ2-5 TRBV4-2 CASSQDRLVRETQYF TGTGCCAGCAGCCAAGATAGGCTAGTTAGAGAGACCCAGTACTTC
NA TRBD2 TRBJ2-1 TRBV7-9 CASSEGLAGVSYNEQFF TGTGCCAGCAGCGAGGGACTAGCGGGAGTATCCTACAATGAGCAGTTCTTC
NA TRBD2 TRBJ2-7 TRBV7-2 CASSTQLAGAYEQYF TGTGCCAGCAGCACTCAACTAGCGGGAGCCTACGAGCAGTACTTC
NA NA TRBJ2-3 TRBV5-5 CASSLVPGSPTDTQYF TGTGCCAGCAGCTTGGTTCCGGGATCCCCCACAGATACGCAGTATTTT
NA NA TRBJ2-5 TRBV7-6 CASSRGEATGETQYF TGTGCCAGCAGCCGTGGGGAAGCGACAGGAGAGACCCAGTACTTC
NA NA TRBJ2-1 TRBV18 CASSPGTEQFF TGTGCCAGCTCACCAGGGACAGAGCAGTTCTTC
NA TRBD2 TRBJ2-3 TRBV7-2 CASSFLSAGGRSDTQYF TGTGCCAGCAGCTTCTTATCTGCGGGGGGGCGCTCAGATACGCAGTATTTT
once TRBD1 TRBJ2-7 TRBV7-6 CASSLSYRGDNEQYF TGTGCCAGCAGCTTATCGTACAGGGGAGATAACGAGCAGTACTTC
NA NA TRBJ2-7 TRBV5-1 CASTMGDRRGEQYF TGCGCCAGCACGATGGGTGACAGACGAGGCGAGCAGTACTTC
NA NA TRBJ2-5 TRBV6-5 CASSYSPVHQETQYF TGTGCCAGCAGTTACTCCCCAGTCCACCAAGAGACCCAGTACTTC
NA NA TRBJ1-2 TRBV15 CATSKRQAPDYGYTF TGTGCCACCAGCAAAAGACAGGCTCCAGACTATGGCTACACCTTC
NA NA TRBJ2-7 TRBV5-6 CASSRGPQPARRAQYF TGTGCCAGCAGCCGCGGCCCCCAGCCGGCGAGGCGAGCACAGTACTTC
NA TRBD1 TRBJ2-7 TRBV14 CASSQSWSRDSLSYEQYF TGTGCCAGCAGCCAGAGTTGGTCTCGGGACAGCCTCTCCTACGAGCAGTACTTC
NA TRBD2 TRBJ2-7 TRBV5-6 CASSSPGTSAYEQYF TGTGCCAGCAGCTCACCCGGGACTAGCGCCTACGAGCAGTACTTC
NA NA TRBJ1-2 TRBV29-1 CSVATIGRGYGYTF TGCAGCGTTGCAACCATTGGCAGGGGCTATGGCTACACCTTC
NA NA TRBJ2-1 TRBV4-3 CASSQATGRREQFF TGCGCCAGCAGCCAAGCAACAGGGAGACGGGAGCAGTTCTTC
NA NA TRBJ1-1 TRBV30 CAWDYTNTEAFF TGTGCCTGGGACTATACGAACACTGAAGCTTTCTTT
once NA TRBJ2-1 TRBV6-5 CASRMDSYNEQFF TGTGCCAGCAGAATGGACAGCTACAATGAGCAGTTCTTC
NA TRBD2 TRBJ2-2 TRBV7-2 CASSLAQGGIGELFF TGTGCCAGCAGCTTAGCCCAGGGAGGGATCGGGGAGCTGTTTTTT
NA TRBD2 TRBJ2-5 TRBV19 CASSMGLAGAGETQYF TGTGCCAGTAGTATGGGACTAGCGGGGGCGGGAGAGACCCAGTACTTC
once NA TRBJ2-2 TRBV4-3 CASSPGVNTGELFF TGCGCCAGCAGCCCAGGGGTCAACACCGGGGAGCTGTTTTTT
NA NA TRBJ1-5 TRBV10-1 CASITVDSNQPQHF TGCGCCAGCATAACAGTCGATAGCAATCAGCCCCAGCATTTT
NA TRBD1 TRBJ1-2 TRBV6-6 CASRLSGQGISYGYTF TGTGCCAGCAGGTTATCCGGACAGGGAATAAGCTATGGCTACACCTTC
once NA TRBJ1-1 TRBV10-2 CASSESAVRAEAFF TGCGCCAGCAGTGAATCGGCGGTCAGGGCTGAAGCTTTCTTT
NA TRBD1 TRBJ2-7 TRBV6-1 CASIGTDSYEQYF TGTGCCAGCATAGGGACAGATTCCTACGAGCAGTACTTC
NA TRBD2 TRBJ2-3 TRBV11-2 CASSQLAGGYTDTQYF TGTGCCAGCAGCCAGTTAGCGGGAGGGTACACAGATACGCAGTATTTT
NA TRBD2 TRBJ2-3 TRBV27 CASSPPGGRLDTQYF TGTGCCAGCAGTCCCCCGGGGGGGAGATTAGATACGCAGTATTTT
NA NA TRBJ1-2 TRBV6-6 CASSYSFGDYGYTF TGTGCCAGCAGTTACTCTTTCGGAGATTATGGCTACACCTTC
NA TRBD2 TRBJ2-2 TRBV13 CASSSTTGTSGNTGELFF TGTGCCAGCAGCTCTACGACCGGGACTAGCGGAAACACCGGGGAGCTGTTTTTT
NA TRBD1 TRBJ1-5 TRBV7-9 CASSNSRAGQGFQPQHF TGTGCCAGCAGCAATAGTAGGGCAGGACAGGGATTTCAGCCCCAGCATTTT
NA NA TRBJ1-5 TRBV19 CASSIRRAGQPQHF TGTGCCAGTAGTATCCGGAGGGCCGGTCAGCCCCAGCATTTT
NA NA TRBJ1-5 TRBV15 CATSRGDWAGQPQHF TGTGCCACCAGCAGAGGAGATTGGGCGGGTCAGCCCCAGCATTTT
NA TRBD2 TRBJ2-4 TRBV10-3 CAIPELAGGLEAKNIQYF TGTGCCATCCCAGAGCTAGCGGGAGGTCTCGAAGCCAAAAACATTCAGTACTTC
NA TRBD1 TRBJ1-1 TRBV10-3 CAISESRGLTTEAFF TGTGCCATCAGTGAGTCGAGGGGGCTGACCACTGAAGCTTTCTTT
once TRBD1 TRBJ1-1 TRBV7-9 CASSPRQGAGTEAFF TGTGCCAGCAGCCCTCGACAGGGGGCTGGCACTGAAGCTTTCTTT
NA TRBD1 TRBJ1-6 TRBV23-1 CASRRSHRGRNSPLHF TGCGCCAGCAGACGGAGTCACAGGGGGCGTAATTCACCCCTCCACTTT
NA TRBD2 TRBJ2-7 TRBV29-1 CSAGTSGLSSYEQYF TGCAGCGCGGGGACTAGCGGACTTTCCTCCTACGAGCAGTACTTC
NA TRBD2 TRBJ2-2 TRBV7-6 CASSSLAGNTGELFF TGTGCCAGCAGCTCTCTAGCGGGGAACACCGGGGAGCTGTTTTTT
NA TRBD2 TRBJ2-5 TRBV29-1 CSVGLAGVWPRETQYF TGCAGCGTAGGACTAGCGGGAGTATGGCCCCGAGAGACCCAGTACTTC
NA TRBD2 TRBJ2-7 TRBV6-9 CASSHHSGDNYEQYF TGTGCCAGCAGTCATCATAGCGGGGACAACTACGAGCAGTACTTC
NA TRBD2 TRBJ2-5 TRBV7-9 CASSLLAGLETQYF TGTGCCAGCAGCTTACTAGCGGGTTTGGAGACCCAGTACTTC
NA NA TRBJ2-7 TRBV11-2 CASSSAGYEQYF TGTGCCAGCAGCTCTGCGGGCTACGAGCAGTACTTC
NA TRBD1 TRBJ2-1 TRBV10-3 CAISGTGTDNEQFF TGTGCCATCAGTGGGACCGGGACAGACAATGAGCAGTTCTTC
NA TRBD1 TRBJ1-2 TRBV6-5 CAASGTGLFKGGYTF TGTGCCGCAAGCGGGACAGGGCTCTTTAAGGGGGGCTACACCTTC
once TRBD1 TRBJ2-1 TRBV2 CASVVDRAYNEQFF TGTGCCAGCGTCGTAGACAGGGCCTACAATGAGCAGTTCTTC
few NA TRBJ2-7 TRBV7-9 CASSLAQTGSYEQYF TGTGCCAGCAGCTTAGCCCAAACAGGTTCATACGAGCAGTACTTC
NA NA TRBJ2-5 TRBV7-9 CASSLGSDSETQYF TGTGCCAGCAGCTTGGGCTCAGATTCAGAGACCCAGTACTTC
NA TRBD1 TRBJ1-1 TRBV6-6 CASSAPTGMNTEAFF TGTGCCAGCAGTGCCCCGACAGGGATGAACACTGAAGCTTTCTTT
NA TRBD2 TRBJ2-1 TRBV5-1 CASVPGTSGRHEQFF TGCGCCAGCGTACCCGGGACTAGCGGGAGACATGAGCAGTTCTTC
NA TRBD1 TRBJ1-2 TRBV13 CASSLHPGQGLGGYTF TGTGCCAGCAGCTTACACCCGGGACAGGGGTTAGGTGGCTACACCTTC
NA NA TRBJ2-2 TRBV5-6 CASSRGWNTGELFF TGTGCCAGCAGCAGGGGGTGGAACACCGGGGAGCTGTTTTTT
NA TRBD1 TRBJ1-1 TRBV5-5 CASSKPTGLNTEAFF TGTGCCAGCAGCAAACCGACAGGGCTTAACACTGAAGCTTTCTTT
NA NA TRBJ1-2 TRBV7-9 CASSSFMNYGYTF TGTGCCAGCAGCTCCTTTATGAACTATGGCTACACCTTC